This T cell receptor (beta chain) was sequenced for a study of blood T cell repertoires in COVID-19. Study at large: From the United States, Italy and Spain came samples of acute and convalescent COVID-19. Nucleic acid was either cDNA or gDNA, and it came from T cells, B-cell-depleted T cells, or PBMCs.

The authors' processing: Amplification of reference gene primers was used by the study to estimate nucleated cell counts. The table came from immunoSEQ multiplex PCR; TCRdb's copy has only in-frame clones and leaves some out. V, J and clone size are taken as reported in that table, and D and trimming were inferred from the DNA itself. The sample yields tens of thousands of clones, 86% seen once. V gave up 4 bases and J gave up 5 bases; unmatched junction bases: 4. The CDR3 is 16 residues long. Germline V gives CDR1 KGHSH, CDR2 LQKENI. The sequencing input was peripheral blood. This chain uses TRBV18 with TRBJ2-1; 14 nucleotides line up with TRBD2. The receptor comes from a man aged 50-60 years with acute or convalescent COVID-19. As DNA, the CDR3 is TGTGCCAGCTCACGTCCGGGACTAGCGGGAGACAATGAGCAGTTCTTC. This translates into CASSRPGLAGDNEQFF.